This T cell receptor beta chain appears in the sequencing data of a study of cytomegalovirus exposure and HLA in healthy donors. The PCR contained 60 Vbeta and 13 Jbeta primers. The assay was immunoSEQ multiplex PCR, and TCRdb's table has in-frame clones only and misses some. The table shows approximately 30,000 clones, with 35% to 55% occurring only once. This clone was seen more than once but under ten times. V lost 5 bases to trimming and J lost 3 bases; unmatched junction nucleotides: 9. The CDR3 runs 17 residues. Germline V gives CDR1 LGHNT, CDR2 FRNRAP. Sequencing was done on a sample of PBMCs. The TCR was taken from a woman between 50 and 59 years old in good health and CMV-seronegative. The rearrangement links TRBV12-5 to TRBJ2-3, with TRBD2 matching 12 bases. As DNA, the CDR3 is TGTGCTAGTGGTATCAGACTAGCGGGAGACGTGACAGATACGCAGTATTTT. It specifies CASGIRLAGDVTDTQYF.